Each of the 13 T cell receptor beta chains below was sequenced from the same sample in a study of spatial heterogeneity in lung cancer. Regarding the study as a whole: It was found that expanded intratumoral alpha and beta TCR counts tracked tumor mutation counts.

TCRdb re-called the 5' RACE reads through MiXCR, storing one row per CDR3 protein. This sample yields about 13,000 distinct CDR3 sequences, of which 5.1% are seen a single time; roughly a quarter belongs to the top ten. These receptors have no identified antigens. Noted time point: sample taken at primary tumor resection. This specimen was lung tumor tissue, taken at surgery. Source of these receptors: a male donor with early-stage non-small cell lung cancer.

This clonotype was found many times. This beta chain was picked up by a library intended for alpha chains and is off target, so its count carries little meaning. The rearrangement joins TRBV20-1 to TRBJ2-5, with D possibly TRBD2 on 5 matching bases. The germline CDR1 and CDR2 sequences are DFQATT and SNEGSKA (reference sequence). The CDR3 totals 12 residues. V shed 5 bases and J shed 5 bases, with 12 bases lying between them. In DNA form, the CDR3 reads TGCAGTGCTCGGAGGACTCATGAGACCCAGTACTTC. It yields the protein CSARRTHETQYF.

This clonotype showed up many times. This beta chain is a stray read from a library made for alpha chains; its abundance is not meaningful. This rearrangement joins TRBV6-1 to TRBJ2-2; D not resolved. The germline gives CDR1 MNHNS, CDR2 SASEGT. V was pared by 6 bases and J by 0 bases, with 8 bases between. CDR3 length: 14 amino acids. The CDR3 is CASRTGPNTGELFF. As DNA, the CDR3 is TGTGCCAGCAGAACGGGCCCGAACACCGGGGAGCTGTTTTTT.

This clonotype was seen repeatedly, ten times or more. Since the library was made to target alpha chains, this beta chain is a stray read and its abundance is not meaningful. The rearrangement uses TRBV20-1 and TRBJ2-1; weak D call: TRBD1 (7 bases). This CDR3 contains 13 residues. Germline V gene data show CDR1 as DFQATT and CDR2 as SNEGSKA (reference sequence). V dropped 0 bases and J dropped 10 bases, with 13 bases sitting between them. The CDR3 sequence: CSARDRRGQEQFF. For the CDR3, the DNA is TGCAGTGCTAGAGATCGGAGGGGGCAGGAGCAGTTCTTC.

This clonotype was recorded at least ten times. This beta chain was picked up by a library intended for alpha chains and is off target, so its count carries little meaning. J is TRBJ2-4 and V is TRBV20-1, with 9 nucleotides matching TRBD1. This CDR3 region has 13 residues. The germline V gene has CDR1 DFQATT and CDR2 SNEGSKA (reference sequence). The CDR3 DNA reads TGCAGCGTCCCCGGGACAGGGTTAGACATTCAGTACTTC. This translates into CSVPGTGLDIQYF.

This clonotype was counted ten times or more. The library was built for alpha chains, so this beta chain is an off-target read and its size means little. This chain joins TRBV7-9 and TRBJ1-4; D not resolved. This CDR3 is built from 16 residues. The V gene lost 6 bases and the J gene lost 6 bases, with 20 bases spanning the gap. CDR1 and CDR2 (germline): SEHNR, FQNEAQ (reference sequence). The CDR3 DNA sequence: TGTGCCAGCAGATCAGCAATCGACGGAAGGGATGAAAAACTGTTTTTT. This gives the protein CASRSAIDGRDEKLFF.

This clonotype was found many times. Being off target in a library aimed at alpha chains, this beta chain has a size of little meaning. The V and J genes are TRBV28 and TRBJ2-5; possibly TRBD1 or TRBD2 for D (5 bases each). The CDR3 extends over 15 amino acids. From germline, CDR1 is MDHEN and CDR2 SYDVKM. Trimming shortened V by 6 bases and J by 5 bases, and 19 bases separated the two germline ends. The CDR3 DNA reads TGTGCCAGCAGCCTTCCCCTGGGGGTAACGGAGACCCAGTACTTC. Translation gives CASSLPLGVTETQYF. The whole variable domain, remainder taken from reference TRBV28 and TRBJ2-5, is DVKVTQSSRYLVKRTGEKVFLECVQDMDHENMFWYRQDPGLGLRLIYFSYDVKMKEKGDIPEGYSVSREKKERFSLILESASTNQTSMYLCASSLPLGVTETQYFGPGTRLLVL.

This clonotype turned up a few times. The library was built for alpha chains, so this beta chain is an off-target read and its size means little. The chain is built from TRBV4-3 and TRBJ1-2, with 7 positions matching TRBD1. Germline assignment: CDR1 LGHNA and CDR2 YSLEER. V gave up 4 bases and J gave up 1 base; unmatched junction bases: 9. This CDR3 contains 16 residues. As DNA, the CDR3 is TGCGCCAGCAGCCCGGGAGGGGGCCTATATAACTATGGCTACACCTTC. As protein: CASSPGGGLYNYGYTF.

There are many counts of this clonotype. A library prepared for alpha chains yielded this beta chain as an off-target read; its size is of little meaning. CDR3 coding DNA: TGTGCCAGCAGTTCTGGGCATACGCAGTATTTT. It codes for CASSSGHTQYF. This chain uses TRBV6-2 or TRBV6-3 with TRBJ2-3; D is unclear. CDR1 is MNHEY, CDR2 SVGEGT, per germline. The CDR3 is made up of 11 amino acids. The V and J ends lost 4 bases and 7 bases respectively, with 6 bases between them.

In regard to this clonotype: A much larger clone lies a single base off, so this may be a read error. This beta chain lies outside the target of a library built for alpha chains; its clone size means little. V and J are TRBV20-1 and TRBJ2-5; D may be TRBD2 (5 bases). From germline, CDR1 is DFQATT and CDR2 SNEGSKA (reference sequence). There are 12 residues in the CDR3. In nucleotides, the CDR3 is TGCATTGCTCGGAGGACTCATGAGACCCAGTACTTC. It codes for CIARRTHETQYF.

There are many counts of this clonotype. This beta chain lies outside the target of a library built for alpha chains; its clone size means little. The chain uses TRBV5-1 and TRBJ2-1, with TRBD1 identical over 8 bases. CDR1 is SGHRS and CDR2 is YFSETQ in the germline V gene. The CDR3 contains 15 residues. V shed 4 bases and J 5 bases; nucleotides not matched to a gene: 8. The CDR3 loop reads CASSLRTGSDNEQFF. As DNA, the CDR3 is TGCGCCAGCAGCCTAAGGACAGGGTCGGACAATGAGCAGTTCTTC.

This clonotype was counted only a few times. A library prepared for alpha chains yielded this beta chain as an off-target read; its size is of little meaning. CDR3 loop: CASSFGSSYEQYF. The CDR3 DNA follows: TGTGCCAGCAGCTTTGGTTCGTCCTACGAGCAGTACTTC. This rearrangement joins TRBV5-5 to TRBJ2-7; D gene ambiguous. Trimming took off 2 bases at V and 1 base at J, with 7 bases between the two ends. The CDR3 consists of 13 residues. The V gene's germline CDR1 is SGHKS and CDR2 YYEKEE (reference sequence).

A remark on this clonotype: This beta chain is an unintended read in a library built for alpha chains; its size means little. The rearrangement links TRBV5-1 to TRBJ2-3; 7 bases line up with TRBD1. The V gene end was trimmed by 3 bases and the J gene end by 0 bases; junction bases not matched to a gene: 4. Germline V gives CDR1 SGHRS, CDR2 YFSETQ. The CDR3 runs 15 residues. CDR3 nucleotide sequence: TGCGCCAGCAGCTCGGACAGGCCGAGCACAGATACGCAGTATTTT. Its protein is CASSSDRPSTDTQYF.

This clonotype was picked up many times. This beta chain came through as a stray read in a library set up for alpha chains, and its size says little. This sequence joins TRBV20-1 and TRBJ2-5, with TRBD2 identical over 7 bases. CDR3 length equals 12 residues. Germline assignment: CDR1 DFQATT and CDR2 SNEGSKA (reference sequence). The CDR3 DNA reads as TGCGGGGGGGATGGGGACCAAGAGACCCAGTACTTC. This encodes CGGDGDQETQYF.